These 26 T cell receptor beta chains were all obtained from the same sample, sequenced in a study of blood T cell repertoires in COVID-19. Assay used: immunoSEQ multiplex PCR; TCRdb lists only in-frame clones, some missing. The profile covers hundreds of thousands of clones, with 88% appearing a single time and 2% to 2.5% taken by the ten largest. The specimen sequenced was PBMCs or T cells enriched from blood (not recorded which). Every receptor here comes from a woman between 35 and 50 years old with acute COVID-19.

The chain carries TRBV20-1 and TRBJ1-1; no reliable D call. The CDR3 loop spans 11 amino acids. CDR1 is DFQATT, CDR2 SNEGSKA, per germline (reference sequence). CDR3 nucleotides: TGCAGCACCGGAGCGGAGGCTGAAGCTTTCTTT. It specifies CSTGAEAEAFF.

J is TRBJ2-1 and V is TRBV7-9; 10 bases fit TRBD1. The CDR3 contains 12 residues. Germline CDR1 SEHNR, CDR2 FQNEAQ (reference sequence). The J segment lost 5 bases and the V segment lost 8 bases, leaving 0 bases of the junction unmatched. CDR3 in amino acids: CASGQGDNEQFF. For the CDR3, the DNA is TGTGCCAGCGGACAGGGGGACAATGAGCAGTTCTTC.

The genes are TRBV19 and TRBJ1-1; D uncertain. The CDR3 covers 14 residues. Germline V gene lookup returns CDR1 LNHDA and CDR2 SQIVND (reference sequence). V was trimmed by 5 bases and J by 1 base, leaving 11 bases between them. The CDR3 reads CASSPRVANTEAFF. CDR3 DNA sequence: TGTGCCAGTAGTCCCCGGGTAGCGAACACTGAAGCTTTCTTT.

The V gene is TRBV3-1 (or the pseudogene TRBV3-2), the J gene TRBJ1-1; D possibly corresponds to TRBD1 (6 bases). Between the trimmed V and J ends, which lost 10 bases and 4 bases, there was a span of 16 bases. CDR1 is LGHDT and CDR2 is YNNKEL in the germline V gene (reference sequence). This CDR3 region has 13 residues. The CDR3 reads CATVGTPGTEAFF. The CDR3 DNA sequence: TGTGCCACAGTCGGGACACCGGGCACTGAAGCTTTCTTT.

The genes are TRBV7-9 and TRBJ1-1, with 7 positions matching TRBD1. CDR1 SEHNR and CDR2 FQNEAQ come from the germline V gene (reference sequence). With 5 bases clipped from V and 8 bases from J, the junction kept 8 bases outside the gene matches. This CDR3 is 13 amino acids long. The chain's CDR3 is CASSPSRQGEAFF. The CDR3 coding sequence is TGTGCCAGCAGCCCGTCACGACAGGGCGAAGCTTTCTTT.

The J gene is TRBJ2-7, the V gene TRBV19; 7 nucleotides line up with TRBD1. The V gene end was trimmed by 5 bases and the J gene end by 2 bases; junction bases not matched to a gene: 6. Per germline, CDR1 LNHDA and CDR2 SQIVND (reference sequence). CDR3 length: 14 amino acids. Here the CDR3 reads CASSPGQLTYEQYF. For the CDR3, the DNA is TGTGCCAGTAGTCCGGGACAGCTTACCTACGAGCAGTACTTC. The full variable domain, completed using reference TRBV19 and TRBJ2-7, is DGGITQSPKYLFRKEGQNVTLSCEQNLNHDAMYWYRQDPGQGLRLIYYSQIVNDFQKGDIAEGYSVSREKKESFPLTVTSAQKNPTAFYLCASSPGQLTYEQYFGPGTRLTVT.

To note about this clone: Other DNA sequences of this sample code for an identical CDR3. The gene calls are TRBV12-3 or TRBV12-4 and TRBJ2-4, with a tentative D call TRBD1 (5 bases). This CDR3 comprises 12 residues. Trimming removed 6 bases at V and 4 bases at J, with 7 bases between. CDR3 in DNA: TGTGCCAGCAGGGGGCCTAAAAACATTCAGTACTTC. Translating gives CASRGPKNIQYF.

The rearrangement uses TRBV3-1 (or the pseudogene TRBV3-2) and TRBJ2-3; D is unclear. CDR3 length: 15 residues. V lost 7 bases and J 1 base, leaving 15 bases between the germline ends. CDR1 LGHDT and CDR2 YNNKEL come from the germline V gene (reference sequence). Here the CDR3 reads CASTPGQPGTDTQYF. Here the CDR3 DNA reads TGTGCCAGCACTCCAGGCCAGCCGGGCACAGATACGCAGTATTTT.

V is TRBV27 and J is TRBJ1-2, with D unclear. Between the trimmed V and J ends, which lost 4 bases and 2 bases, there was a span of 11 bases. This CDR3 region has 14 residues. Germline V gene data show CDR1 as MNHEY and CDR2 as SMNVEV (reference sequence). The CDR3 DNA follows: TGTGCCAGCAGTTCCCGGTTCGGGAACTATGGCTACACCTTC. Protein: CASSSRFGNYGYTF.

This chain connects TRBV5-6 to TRBJ1-2; TRBD1 agrees at 7 bases. CDR1 and CDR2 (germline): SGHDT, YYEEEE. The CDR3 consists of 14 residues. The ends lost 3 bases at V and 6 bases at J; junction bases unmatched: 8. This CDR3 reads CASSWNRGANGYTF. CDR3 nucleotides: TGTGCCAGCAGCTGGAACAGGGGAGCGAATGGCTACACCTTC. The entire variable domain, with the rest obtained from reference TRBV5-6 and TRBJ1-2, is as follows: DAGVTQSPTHLIKTRGQQVTLRCSPKSGHDTVSWYQQALGQGPQFIFQYYEEEERQRGNFPDRFSGHQFPNYSSELNVNALLLGDSALYLCASSWNRGANGYTFGSGTRLTVV.

V gene TRBV6-5 combines with J gene TRBJ2-1; 10 positions match TRBD2. This CDR3 is 15 amino acids long. The germline CDR1 and CDR2 sequences are MNHEY and SVGAGI. J lost 7 bases, V lost 6 bases, and 9 bases had no gene match. The CDR3 sequence is CASRSSGGAINEQFF. DNA for the CDR3: TGTGCCAGCAGAAGCAGCGGGGGGGCCATAAATGAGCAGTTCTTC.

This sequence joins TRBV19 and TRBJ2-1; 9 bases are a match to TRBD1. This CDR3 has 15 residues. V lost 3 bases and J lost 4; bases outside the gene matches: 4. Looked up from germline, CDR1 is LNHDA and CDR2 is SQIVND (reference sequence). The CDR3 coding sequence is TGTGCCAGTAGTATGCTCGGACAGGGGTACAATGAGCAGTTCTTC. Encoded protein: CASSMLGQGYNEQFF.

The CDR3 region is CASRVGSSYNSPLHF. The CDR3 DNA is TGCGCCAGCCGGGTTGGGAGCTCCTATAATTCACCCCTCCACTTT. V is TRBV5-1 and J is TRBJ1-6; no clear D. Germline CDR1 and CDR2: SGHRS and YFSETQ. The CDR3 contains 15 residues. Trimming removed 7 bases from V and 0 bases from J, with 11 bases in between.

CDR3 nucleotide sequence: TGTGCCAGCAGTGTCTCTTTACAGGGGTTCTCTGGAAACACCATATATTTT. Amino acids: CASSVSLQGFSGNTIYF. V usage is TRBV2 and J usage is TRBJ1-3; TRBD1 agrees at 7 bases. There are 17 residues in the CDR3. With 4 bases clipped from V and 0 bases from J, the junction kept 9 bases outside the gene matches. The V gene's germline CDR1 is SNHLY and CDR2 FYNNEI.

The CDR3 nucleotides are TGTGCCACCAGCAGAGATCTCGGACAGGGATTTTCGTTCTTC. Translation: CATSRDLGQGFSFF. This chain connects TRBV15 to TRBJ2-1; 8 bases map to TRBD1. Per the germline V gene, CDR1 is LNHNV and CDR2 is YYDKDF (reference sequence). The CDR3 is 14 amino acids. V shed 0 bases, J shed 15 bases, and the junction held 10 bases outside the gene matches.

The genes are TRBV16 and TRBJ1-3, with 10 bases that match TRBD1. Germline assignment: CDR1 KGHSY and CDR2 FQNENV. The CDR3 loop spans 17 amino acids. The junction had 6 bases not matched to a gene; V was cut back by 4 bases and J by 0 bases. The CDR3 protein is CASSRPDRGHSGNTIYF. The CDR3 DNA sequence: TGTGCCAGCAGCCGACCAGACAGGGGGCACTCTGGAAACACCATATATTTT.

The V and J genes are TRBV7-8 and TRBJ2-2; the D gene is possibly TRBD2 (5 bases). This CDR3 is built from 14 residues. The germline V gene encodes CDR1 SGHVS and CDR2 FQNEAQ. Trimming cost V 2 bases and J 7 bases, with 11 bases left between them. The CDR3: CASSLREGVGELFF. CDR3 bases: TGTGCCAGCAGCTTAAGAGAGGGTGTCGGGGAGCTGTTTTTT.

The genes are TRBV5-4 and TRBJ1-2, with 9 bases identical to TRBD1. Trimming cost V 5 bases and J 1 base; bases outside gene matches: 6. CDR3 length: 15 residues. Looked up from germline, CDR1 is SGHNT and CDR2 is YYREEE (reference sequence). CDR3 in DNA: TGTGCCAGCAGGGTGACAGGGGGTGGTAACTATGGCTACACCTTC. It translates to CASRVTGGGNYGYTF.

This chain links TRBV11-3 with TRBJ2-2; TRBD1 matches at 8 bases. V shed 8 bases, J shed 5 bases, and the junction held 13 bases outside the gene matches. The CDR3 is made up of 16 amino acids. In germline, CDR1 is SGHNT, CDR2 YENEEA. CDR3 amino acids: CASSSAQRQGTGELFF. The CDR3 coding sequence is TGTGCCAGCTCTTCGGCCCAGAGACAGGGGACCGGGGAGCTGTTTTTT.

The chain is built from TRBV5-1 and TRBJ1-2, with 7 bases lining up with TRBD1. Germline V gene lookup returns CDR1 SGHRS and CDR2 YFSETQ. CDR3 size: 15 residues. V trimming: 3 bases; J trimming: 3 bases; junction bases outside the gene matches: 8. The CDR3 reads CASSSIGQDDYGYTF. DNA of the CDR3: TGCGCCAGCAGCTCCATTGGACAGGACGACTATGGCTACACCTTC. Filled out from reference TRBV5-1 and TRBJ1-2, the complete variable domain reads KAGVTQTPRYLIKTRGQQVTLSCSPISGHRSVSWYQQTPGQGLQFLFEYFSETQRNKGNFPGRFSGRQFSNSRSEMNVSTLELGDSALYLCASSSIGQDDYGYTFGSGTRLTVV.

The table lists this clone with a count of one. V is TRBV6-5 and J is TRBJ1-4, with TRBD1 matching over 10 bases. The CDR3 is made up of 14 amino acids. With V trimmed by 5 bases and J by 7 bases, 4 bases remained unmatched. The V gene's germline CDR1 is MNHEY and CDR2 SVGAGI. The CDR3 region is CASSTTGGGEKLFF. The CDR3 DNA sequence: TGTGCCAGCAGTACGACAGGGGGCGGTGAAAAACTGTTTTTT.

This rearrangement joins TRBV30 to TRBJ2-7; D possibly corresponds to TRBD1 (5 bases). The germline gives CDR1 GTSNPN, CDR2 SVGIG (reference sequence). The CDR3 is 14 residues long. V was clipped by 2 bases and J by 3 bases, with 14 bases between them. CDR3 in amino acids: CAWSLARARYEQYF. In DNA, the CDR3 is TGTGCCTGGAGTTTGGCCAGGGCGCGCTACGAGCAGTACTTC. Looking up the rest from reference TRBV30 and TRBJ2-7 gives the full variable domain: SQTIHQWPATLVQPVGSPLSLECTVEGTSNPNLYWYRQAAGRGLQLLFYSVGIGQISSEVPQNLSASRPQDRQFILSSKKLLLSDSGFYLCAWSLARARYEQYFGPGTRLTVT.

The gene calls are TRBV9 and TRBJ2-3, with 8 bases that match TRBD1. The CDR3 runs to 15 residues. The germline CDR1 and CDR2 sequences are SGDLS and YYNGEE. Germline trimming cut 5 bases from V and 4 bases from J; bases unmatched to any gene: 9. Here the CDR3 DNA reads TGTGCCAGCAGTCCGACAGGGGCGCCCTCAGATACGCAGTATTTT. Its protein product is CASSPTGAPSDTQYF. The entire variable domain, with the rest obtained from reference TRBV9 and TRBJ2-3, is as follows: DSGVTQTPKHLITATGQRVTLRCSPRSGDLSVYWYQQSLDQGLQFLIQYYNGEERAKGNILERFSAQQFPDLHSELNLSSLELGDSALYFCASSPTGAPSDTQYFGPGTRLTVL.

The J gene is TRBJ2-5, the V gene TRBV27, with 8 bases aligning to TRBD2. This CDR3 has 14 residues. Trimming cost V 6 bases and J 6 bases; bases outside gene matches: 9. Germline assignment: CDR1 MNHEY and CDR2 SMNVEV (reference sequence). In nucleotides, the CDR3 is TGTGCCAGCAGCCTCGGGGGGGGCACGCAGACCCAGTACTTC. It yields the protein CASSLGGGTQTQYF.

This clone was observed a few times. CDR3 residues: CASSFNTNYGYTF. The CDR3, as DNA: TGTGCCAGCAGTTTTAACACTAACTATGGCTACACCTTC. This sequence joins TRBV12-3 or TRBV12-4 and TRBJ1-2; no firm D call. The CDR3 consists of 13 residues. V lost 3 bases and J lost 0, with 5 bases in between.

V and J are TRBV14 and TRBJ2-3; 8 bases line up with TRBD1. Trimming cost V 3 bases and J 0 bases; bases outside gene matches: 2. Germline-derived CDR1 and CDR2 are SGHDN and FVKESK. The CDR3 runs 15 residues. CDR3 loop: CASSHRGPSTDTQYF. DNA of the CDR3: TGTGCCAGCAGCCACAGGGGGCCGAGCACAGATACGCAGTATTTT. The variable domain in full, with the rest retrieved from reference TRBV14 and TRBJ2-3, is EAGVTQFPSHSVIEKGQTVTLRCDPISGHDNLYWYRRVMGKEIKFLLHFVKESKQDESGMPNNRFLAERTGGTYSTLKVQPAELEDSGVYFCASSHRGPSTDTQYFGPGTRLTVL.